In its sample, the clone carrying this T cell receptor (beta chain) was seen once. Germline V gives CDR1 MNHNY, CDR2 SVGAGI (reference sequence). Trimming pared 6 bases from V and 5 bases from J, leaving 13 bases between. CDR3 length: 13 residues. Profiling relied on immunoSEQ multiplex PCR, and the TCRdb table lists in-frame clones only, not all of them. This table has 200,000 to 250,000 clones, roughly 79% appearing once. The sample originates from a study of blood T cell repertoires in COVID-19. Whole-study context: Samples of COVID-19 (acute and convalescent) were obtained from the United States, Italy and Spain. The analysed material was cDNA or gDNA that came from T cells, B-cell-depleted T cells, or PBMCs.

The chain recombines TRBV6-6 with TRBJ2-5; TRBD1 might be the D (6 bases). Sequencing used peripheral blood. The sequence came from a woman over 75 with acute or convalescent COVID-19. The CDR3 spells CASSRSRGETQYF. In nucleotides, the CDR3 is TGTGCCAGCAGCCGCTCCAGGGGCGAGACCCAGTACTTC.